One and the same sample provided the 12 T cell receptor beta chains below, sequenced in a study of T cell responses to AZD1222 COVID-19 vaccine. The protocol was immunoSEQ multiplex PCR, while the TCRdb copy is restricted to in-frame clones and leaves out a portion. This repertoire shows around 120,000 clones, roughly nine tenths found once; its top ten account for 7.2%. Sequenced here: peripheral blood, sampled on day 0 of AZD1222 vaccination. These receptors were taken from an adult in good health.

This sequence joins TRBV10-1 and TRBJ1-2; maybe TRBD1 (5 bases). The CDR3 is 13 amino acids. CDR1 WNHNN and CDR2 SYGVQD come from the germline V gene (reference sequence). V was trimmed by 8 bases and J by 4 bases, leaving 14 bases between them. In DNA form, the CDR3 reads TGCGCCAGCTCCCCGGACACCATCTATGGCTACACCTTC. Residues: CASSPDTIYGYTF.

The genes are TRBV30 and TRBJ2-7; D ambiguous. Trimming shortened V by 5 bases and J by 0 bases, and 17 bases separated the two germline ends. The CDR3 spans 15 residues. CDR1 is GTSNPN, CDR2 SVGIG, per germline (reference sequence). DNA for the CDR3: TGTGCCTGGGCACCCCCGCGACGGCGCTCCTACGAGCAGTACTTC. Its protein product is CAWAPPRRRSYEQYF.

CDR3 coding DNA: TGTGCCAGCAGTGAACTAGGGGAGGAGACCCAGTACTTC. Translated, it gives CASSELGEETQYF. The chain uses TRBV2 and TRBJ2-5; possibly TRBD1 or TRBD2 for D (5 bases each). The CDR3 contains 13 residues. V was shortened by 2 bases and J by 5 bases, with 9 bases between the two germline ends. Germline CDR1 SNHLY, CDR2 FYNNEI.

In its sample, this clone was seen once. The V gene is TRBV11-2, the J gene TRBJ2-1, with 8 bases matching TRBD1. Germline V gives CDR1 SGHAT, CDR2 FQNNGV. The CDR3 is 15 residues long. The V and J ends lost 1 base and 6 bases, in that order; junction bases with no gene match: 5. CDR3 nucleotides: TGTGCCAGCAGCTTAGCGGCAGGACAGGGCAATGAGCAGTTCTTC. This encodes CASSLAAGQGNEQFF.

In this sample, this clone turned up a few times. The chain joins TRBV19 to TRBJ2-1, with 14 bases matching TRBD2. CDR3 length: 14 amino acids. V trimming: 7 bases; J trimming: 7 bases; junction bases outside the gene matches: 3. The germline V gene encodes CDR1 LNHDA and CDR2 SQIVND (reference sequence). CDR3 nucleotides: TGTGCCAGTAAGGGACTAGCGGGAGTGAATGAGCAGTTCTTC. Residues: CASKGLAGVNEQFF.

The rearrangement uses TRBV6-2 or TRBV6-3 and TRBJ2-3; TRBD2 matches at 10 bases. Germline loops: CDR1 MNHEY, CDR2 SVGEGT. V dropped 0 bases and J dropped 0; count of bases not matched to a gene: 6. The CDR3 totals 18 residues. The CDR3 here is CASSYSAGLAVSTDTQYF. The CDR3 region has the DNA TGTGCCAGCAGTTACTCGGCCGGACTAGCGGTGAGCACAGATACGCAGTATTTT.

V is TRBV20-1 and J is TRBJ1-1; D perhaps matches TRBD1 (6 bases). V was clipped by 3 bases and J by 1 base, with 15 bases between them. The CDR3 runs to 15 residues. Germline-derived CDR1 and CDR2 are DFQATT and SNEGSKA (reference sequence). DNA of the CDR3: TGCAGTGCTAGTAAGGGGGGGCGGCCGAACACTGAAGCTTTCTTT. Its translation: CSASKGGRPNTEAFF.

This chain joins TRBV6-5 and TRBJ2-1; TRBD1 is a possible D gene (5 bases). Germline CDR1 MNHEY, CDR2 SVGAGI. V was cut by 2 bases and J by 8 bases, with 16 bases left in between. The CDR3 covers 15 residues. The CDR3 DNA is TGTGCCAGCAGTTACGGTAGTCTAAGGGGCGATGAGCAGTTCTTC. Protein product: CASSYGSLRGDEQFF.

The chain employs TRBV6-2 or TRBV6-3 and TRBJ1-1; D gene unclear. V was pared by 2 bases and J by 2 bases, with 24 bases between. Germline V gene lookup returns CDR1 MNHEY and CDR2 SVGEGT. The CDR3 covers 19 residues. CDR3 in amino acids: CASSYGIHPAGGRNTEAFF. The CDR3 coding sequence is TGTGCCAGCAGTTACGGTATCCACCCTGCCGGCGGGAGAAACACTGAAGCTTTCTTT.

The rearrangement joins TRBV28 to TRBJ2-7, with TRBD2 matching 12 bases. V gave up 6 bases and J gave up 3 bases; unmatched junction bases: 9. There are 16 residues in the CDR3. Germline-derived CDR1 and CDR2 are MDHEN and SYDVKM. The CDR3 region is CASSPSGTSGLYEQYF. DNA for the CDR3: TGTGCCAGCAGCCCTTCCGGGACTAGCGGGCTCTACGAGCAGTACTTC.

The chain combines TRBV11-2 with TRBJ2-1; 10 bases align to TRBD2. V was pared by 4 bases and J by 4 bases, with 4 bases of the junction left unmatched. Germline lookup yields CDR1 SGHAT and CDR2 FQNNGV. The CDR3 is 15 residues long. In nucleotides, the CDR3 is TGTGCCAGCAGCTCTAGCGGGAGCCTTTACAATGAGCAGTTCTTC. The encoded protein is CASSSSGSLYNEQFF.

For the CDR3, the DNA is TGTGCCAGCAGTTACACAGGCGGAGGGGAGACTGAAGCTTTCTTT. Protein product: CASSYTGGGETEAFF. The V and J genes are TRBV6-5 and TRBJ1-1; TRBD1 might be the D (5 bases). V was cut by 2 bases and J by 5 bases, with 15 bases left in between. The CDR3 sequence is 15 residues long. CDR1 and CDR2 from the germline V gene are MNHEY and SVGAGI.